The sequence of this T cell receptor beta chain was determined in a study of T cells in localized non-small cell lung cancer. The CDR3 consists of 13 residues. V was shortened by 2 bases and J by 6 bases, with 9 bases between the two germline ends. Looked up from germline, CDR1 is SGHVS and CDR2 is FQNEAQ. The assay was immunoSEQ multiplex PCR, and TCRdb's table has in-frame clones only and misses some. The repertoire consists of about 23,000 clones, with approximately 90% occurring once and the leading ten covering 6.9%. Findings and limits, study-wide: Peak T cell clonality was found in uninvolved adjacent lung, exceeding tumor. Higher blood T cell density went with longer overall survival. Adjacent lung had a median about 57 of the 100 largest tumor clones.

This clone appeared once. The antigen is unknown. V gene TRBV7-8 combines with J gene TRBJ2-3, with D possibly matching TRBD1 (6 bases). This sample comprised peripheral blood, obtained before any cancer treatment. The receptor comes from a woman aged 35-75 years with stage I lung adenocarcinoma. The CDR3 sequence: CASSLHRVDTQYF. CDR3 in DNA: TGTGCCAGCAGCTTACACAGGGTGGATACGCAGTATTTT.